This entry describes one TCR beta chain. The data originate from a study of blood T cell repertoires in COVID-19. At the level of the study: The study drew acute and convalescent COVID-19 samples from the United States, Italy and Spain. The cDNA or gDNA used as material had been derived from T cells, B-cell-depleted T cells, or PBMCs.

In the authors' methods: Amplification with reference gene primers provided the estimates of nucleated cell counts. TCRdb's copy holds only in-frame clones and misses some; the assay was immunoSEQ multiplex PCR. The V and J calls and clone size were taken over from that table, and D and trimming were inferred from the DNA. The sample holds some 200,000 clones, 65% to 90% seen once. Germline V gives CDR1 MNHNY, CDR2 SVGAGI (reference sequence). The V segment lost 6 bases and the J segment 2 bases; nucleotides outside the gene matches: 7. CDR3 size: 15 residues. The TCR comes from an elderly man with acute or convalescent COVID-19. This chain joins TRBV6-6 and TRBJ1-3, with 7 bases identical to TRBD1. The sequenced sample consisted of peripheral blood. CDR3: CASRPAGTAGNTIYF. The CDR3 DNA sequence: TGTGCCAGCAGGCCTGCCGGGACAGCTGGAAACACCATATATTTT.